Listed here are 6 T cell receptor beta chains from one sample, sequenced in a study of regulatory T cells in long-lasting Graves disease. iRepertoire HTBI primers and Arm-PCR of CDR3 regions built TCR beta libraries. Each CDR3 protein is one row after TCRdb ran MiXCR on the multiplex PCR reads. The table lists 450,000 to 600,000 distinct CDR3 sequences, approximately 13% of them singletons. This sample's time point: newly diagnosed GD, antithyroid drugs for less than 3 months. The TCR library was prepared using RNA isolated from PBMCs. These data were also filed under a second study, of T cells in Graves' hyperthyroidism and ophthalmopathy.

The sequencing used peripheral blood mononuclear cells (PBMCs), collected at new diagnosis, from a patient treated with antithyroid drugs. These receptors were taken from a man aged 25-45 years with Graves disease.

This clonotype was counted ten times or more. V and J are TRBV2 and TRBJ2-3; 10 nucleotides line up with TRBD1. Germline values: CDR1 SNHLY, CDR2 FYNNEI. This CDR3 region has 16 residues. Trimming cost V 7 bases and J 5 bases; bases outside gene matches: 12. CDR3 nucleotides: TGTGCCAGCACGACCCGACAGGGGGCCAAAAGAGATACGCAGTATTTT. This codes for CASTTRQGAKRDTQYF.

This clonotype was found a few times. The rearrangement joins TRBV29-1 to TRBJ2-3, with 12 bases fitting TRBD2. The CDR3 runs to 14 residues. Germline values: CDR1 SQVTM, CDR2 ANQGSEA. With V trimmed by 8 bases and J by 5 bases, 8 bases remained unmatched. The DNA of the CDR3 is TGCAGCTGTTCGACTAGCGGGAGTGTAGATACGCAGTATTTT. It specifies CSCSTSGSVDTQYF.

V usage is TRBV4-2 and J usage is TRBJ2-3; TRBD2 agrees at 13 bases. Trimming took 4 bases from V and 8 from J; bases not matched to a gene: 9. The CDR3 runs 16 residues. Per germline, CDR1 LGHNA and CDR2 YNFKEQ. CDR3 in DNA: TGTGCCAGCAGCCTCGGACTAGCGGGGGCTGTGGGTACGCAGTATTTT. It yields the protein CASSLGLAGAVGTQYF.

There are many counts of this clonotype. The chain carries TRBV2 and TRBJ2-1; TRBD2 aligns across 11 bases. The junction had 5 bases not matched to a gene; V was cut back by 8 bases and J by 5 bases. Germline assignment: CDR1 SNHLY and CDR2 FYNNEI. The CDR3 covers 14 residues. This CDR3 is CASSGLAADNEQFF. CDR3 in DNA: TGTGCCAGCTCGGGACTAGCGGCAGACAATGAGCAGTTCTTC.

This clonotype was picked up many times. The chain couples TRBV5-1 to TRBJ1-1; TRBD1 is a possible D gene (5 bases). CDR3 length equals 13 residues. Germline V gene data show CDR1 as SGHRS and CDR2 as YFSETQ. V was pared by 4 bases and J by 8 bases, with 15 bases between. The CDR3 sequence: CASSPRDRGEAFF. DNA of the CDR3: TGCGCCAGCAGCCCGCGGGACCGCGGGGAAGCTTTCTTT. The full variable domain, its missing parts supplied by reference TRBV5-1 and TRBJ1-1, is KAGVTQTPRYLIKTRGQQVTLSCSPISGHRSVSWYQQTPGQGLQFLFEYFSETQRNKGNFPGRFSGRQFSNSRSEMNVSTLELGDSALYLCASSPRDRGEAFFGQGTRLTVV.

This clonotype was recorded a few times. The chain has TRBV24-1 and TRBJ2-2; TRBD2 matches at 8 bases. CDR3 length: 14 residues. The J segment lost 7 bases and the V segment lost 4 bases, leaving 4 bases of the junction unmatched. Germline V gives CDR1 KGHDR, CDR2 SFDVKD. This CDR3 is CATSEETSVGELFF. CDR3 bases: TGTGCCACCAGTGAAGAGACTAGCGTCGGGGAGCTGTTTTTT.